Each of the 27 T cell receptor beta chains below was sequenced from the same sample in a study of identifying expanded T cells in peripheral blood. Method: immunoSEQ multiplex PCR; TCRdb's copy keeps in-frame clones and lacks some. The sample lists roughly 120,000 clones; about 87% were seen once. The sequencing input was blood. These TCRs come from a person between 18 and 69 years old in good health.

The V call is TRBV7-2, the J call TRBJ1-5; TRBD1 aligns across 7 bases. V shed 4 bases and J 0 bases; nucleotides not matched to a gene: 9. Germline values: CDR1 SGHTA, CDR2 FQGNSA. The CDR3 contains 17 residues. In DNA form, the CDR3 reads TGTGCCAGCAGCTACCGGGACAGCAGTTATAGCAATCAGCCCCAGCATTTT. Translation gives CASSYRDSSYSNQPQHF.

The V gene is TRBV19, the J gene TRBJ1-1; D perhaps matches TRBD1 (5 bases). Germline CDR1 LNHDA, CDR2 SQIVND (reference sequence). The CDR3 runs to 15 residues. V was clipped by 5 bases and J by 10 bases, with 23 bases between them. For the CDR3, the DNA is TGTGCCAGTAGTTTTCCCGGGACGGACTCCCGGGGAGCTTTCTTT. Amino acids: CASSFPGTDSRGAFF.

The CDR3 DNA is TGCGCCAGCAGCCAGGAGCCACTAGCGGGGGCCTCCTACGAGCAGTACTTC. Protein sequence: CASSQEPLAGASYEQYF. V gene TRBV4-1 combines with J gene TRBJ2-7; 11 bases match TRBD2. With V trimmed by 3 bases and J by 0 bases, 7 bases remained unmatched. The CDR3 loop spans 17 amino acids. CDR1 is MGHRA, CDR2 YSYEKL, per germline.

V is TRBV5-1 and J is TRBJ1-1; D is unclear. Per germline, CDR1 SGHRS and CDR2 YFSETQ. The CDR3 runs to 15 residues. V gave up 0 bases and J gave up 2 bases, with 11 bases separating them. In DNA form, the CDR3 reads TGCGCCAGCAGCTTGGTAGCAGCCCAAAACACTGAAGCTTTCTTT. This gives the protein CASSLVAAQNTEAFF.

CDR3 sequence reads: CASRVIGQDEQYF. CDR3 DNA sequence: TGTGCCAGCAGGGTTATAGGGCAAGACGAGCAGTACTTC. The rearrangement links TRBV7-6 to TRBJ2-7; no firm D call. The CDR3 spans 13 residues. Germline V gene lookup returns CDR1 SGHVS and CDR2 FNYEAQ. With 6 bases removed from V and 5 bases from J, the gap between germline ends came to 14 bases.

The chain links TRBV5-1 to TRBJ1-2, with D hard to call. Trimming stripped 0 bases from V and 6 bases from J, with 15 bases between. The CDR3 length is 15 residues. Germline V gene lookup returns CDR1 SGHRS and CDR2 YFSETQ. This CDR3 reads CASSLVLGSLNGYTF. In nucleotides, the CDR3 is TGCGCCAGCAGCTTGGTCCTCGGCAGCCTAAATGGCTACACCTTC.

The J gene is TRBJ2-5, the V gene TRBV12-5; D not certain. Germline-derived CDR1 and CDR2 are LGHNT and FRNRAP. Between the trimmed V and J ends, which lost 6 bases and 5 bases, there was a span of 13 bases. There are 13 residues in the CDR3. CDR3 bases: TGTGCTAGTGGAAGGGATCTATTGGAGACCCAGTACTTC. It is translated as CASGRDLLETQYF. Looking up the rest from reference TRBV12-5 and TRBJ2-5 gives the full variable domain: DARVTQTPRHKVTEMGQEVTMRCQPILGHNTVFWYRQTMMQGLELLAYFRNRAPLDDSGMPKDRFSAEMPDATLATLKIQPSEPRDSAVYFCASGRDLLETQYFGPGTRLLVL.

The chain employs TRBV7-9 and TRBJ2-2; D gene ambiguous. The CDR3 contains 14 residues. Germline CDR1 is SEHNR and CDR2 is FQNEAQ (reference sequence). Trimming removed 3 bases at V and 0 bases at J, with 5 bases between. CDR3 DNA sequence: TGTGCCAGCAGCTTTGGAACGAACACCGGGGAGCTGTTTTTT. It encodes CASSFGTNTGELFF.

The chain couples TRBV27 to TRBJ2-7; D possibly corresponds to TRBD2 (6 bases). Germline CDR1 and CDR2: MNHEY and SMNVEV (reference sequence). With 3 bases removed from V and 0 bases from J, the gap between germline ends came to 9 bases. CDR3 length: 14 amino acids. CDR3 sequence (DNA): TGTGCCAGCAGTTTCGGGGGAAGCTCCTACGAGCAGTACTTC. It is translated as CASSFGGSSYEQYF.

The chain links TRBV19 to TRBJ2-7, with 10 bases lining up with TRBD1. CDR3 length: 14 amino acids. The ends lost 11 bases at V and 4 bases at J; junction bases unmatched: 11. Germline-derived CDR1 and CDR2 are LNHDA and SQIVND (reference sequence). The CDR3 DNA sequence: TGTGCCGGTTGGCCGGGACAGGGGAAGTACGAGCAGTACTTC. Translation gives CAGWPGQGKYEQYF.

This chain uses TRBV7-2 with TRBJ1-2; possibly TRBD1 for D (5 bases). Deletions cut 5 bases from V and 4 bases from J, with 14 bases between. The CDR3 runs 14 residues. The germline V gene encodes CDR1 SGHTA and CDR2 FQGNSA. The CDR3 reads CASSPQGMIYGYTF. CDR3 DNA sequence: TGTGCCAGCAGCCCGCAGGGTATGATCTATGGCTACACCTTC.

The V gene is TRBV2, the J gene TRBJ2-7; D remains ambiguous. V was shortened by 6 bases and J by 2 bases, with 8 bases between the two germline ends. The germline V gene encodes CDR1 SNHLY and CDR2 FYNNEI. The CDR3 has 12 residues. The chain's CDR3 is CASRKEAYEQYF. CDR3 DNA sequence: TGTGCCAGCAGAAAGGAAGCCTACGAGCAGTACTTC.

The chain links TRBV11-2 to TRBJ1-4; D gene uncertain. Trimming stripped 2 bases from V and 8 bases from J, with 12 bases between. Per the germline V gene, CDR1 is SGHAT and CDR2 is FQNNGV. The CDR3 is 14 amino acids. The CDR3 region is CASSLYVRVEKLFF. The CDR3 DNA sequence: TGTGCCAGCAGCTTATACGTAAGGGTGGAAAAACTGTTTTTT.

The CDR3 here is CASRSNSGFREQYF. The CDR3 region has the DNA TGTGCCAGCAGATCGAATTCAGGGTTTAGGGAGCAGTACTTC. V gene TRBV5-5 combines with J gene TRBJ2-7; TRBD1 is a possible D gene (5 bases). Germline CDR1 SGHKS, CDR2 YYEKEE (reference sequence). The V end lost 5 bases, the J end lost 7 bases, and 19 bases lay between the germline ends. The CDR3 totals 14 residues.

The J gene is TRBJ2-5, the V gene TRBV7-9; possibly TRBD2 for D (5 bases). The CDR3 is 13 amino acids. Trimming pared 8 bases from V and 0 bases from J, leaving 10 bases between. Germline V gene data show CDR1 as SEHNR and CDR2 as FQNEAQ (reference sequence). This chain's CDR3 is CASRTAYQETQYF. CDR3 DNA sequence: TGTGCCAGCCGGACTGCGTACCAAGAGACCCAGTACTTC.

V is TRBV28 and J is TRBJ1-2, with 9 bases lining up with TRBD1. The ends lost 1 base at V and 4 bases at J; junction bases unmatched: 4. CDR3 size: 15 residues. CDR1 MDHEN and CDR2 SYDVKM come from the germline V gene. This chain's CDR3 is CASSLYGTGTYGYTF. The CDR3 nucleotides read TGTGCCAGCAGTTTATATGGGACAGGGACCTATGGCTACACCTTC.

The chain employs TRBV7-9 and TRBJ1-1; TRBD1 agrees at 7 bases. The CDR3 loop spans 16 amino acids. Per germline, CDR1 SEHNR and CDR2 FQNEAQ (reference sequence). Trimming cost V 2 bases and J 1 base; bases outside gene matches: 7. Written as DNA, the CDR3 is TGTGCCAGCAGCTTAAATCCCGGGACAGCGAACACTGAAGCTTTCTTT. Its protein product is CASSLNPGTANTEAFF.

The V call is TRBV5-1, the J call TRBJ1-1; D perhaps matches TRBD1 (5 bases). The CDR3 totals 15 residues. The V end was cut by 1 base, the J end by 2 bases, with 12 bases between. CDR1 is SGHRS and CDR2 is YFSETQ in the germline V gene. The CDR3, as DNA: TGCGCCAGCAGCTTGTCGGTGGGGGATAACACTGAAGCTTTCTTT. Protein sequence: CASSLSVGDNTEAFF.

This sequence joins TRBV25-1 and TRBJ1-1; a possible D gene is TRBD1 (6 bases). Per germline, CDR1 MGHDK and CDR2 SYGVNS. The CDR3 runs 16 residues. Trimming pared 4 bases from V and 1 base from J, leaving 16 bases between. The DNA of the CDR3 is TGTGCCAGCAGTGGCCCCGGACAGCGATGGAACACTGAAGCTTTCTTT. It encodes CASSGPGQRWNTEAFF.

This sequence joins TRBV4-3 and TRBJ1-1; perhaps TRBD1 as D (6 bases). Germline CDR1 is LGHNA and CDR2 is YSLEER. Trimming pared 0 bases from V and 1 base from J, leaving 9 bases between. The CDR3 runs 15 residues. As DNA, the CDR3 is TGCGCCAGCAGCCAAGAACCGACAGGGAACACTGAAGCTTTCTTT. As protein: CASSQEPTGNTEAFF.

This rearrangement joins TRBV7-8 to TRBJ1-2; D remains ambiguous. From germline, CDR1 is SGHVS and CDR2 FQNEAQ. This CDR3 spans 15 amino acids. The ends were cut back, 2 bases at V and 3 bases at J, with 13 bases in the middle. CDR3 in DNA: TGTGCCAGCAGCTTAATCGATGAACCCTACTATGGCTACACCTTC. It translates to CASSLIDEPYYGYTF.

The chain uses TRBV29-1 and TRBJ1-1; no clear D. Germline loops: CDR1 SQVTM, CDR2 ANQGSEA. The CDR3 is made up of 12 amino acids. The V gene lost 1 base and the J gene lost 5 bases, with 8 bases spanning the gap. The CDR3 DNA reads as TGCAGCGTTGAAGGGACGTGGACTGAAGCTTTCTTT. Translating it yields CSVEGTWTEAFF.

The chain couples TRBV27 to TRBJ2-2; D is ambiguous. The CDR3 is made up of 17 amino acids. V dropped 5 bases and J dropped 2 bases, with 18 bases sitting between them. The germline V gene encodes CDR1 MNHEY and CDR2 SMNVEV (reference sequence). As DNA, the CDR3 is TGTGCCAGCAGTCCAACCGCTATAGCCATTAACACCGGGGAGCTGTTTTTT. It encodes CASSPTAIAINTGELFF.

This clone was counted between two and nine times. This CDR3 reads CASSMDRVGGYTF. The CDR3 DNA is TGTGCCAGTAGTATGGACAGGGTTGGAGGCTACACCTTC. The chain uses TRBV19 and TRBJ1-2; 8 bases match TRBD1. This CDR3 comprises 13 residues. The V segment lost 3 bases and the J segment 8 bases; nucleotides outside the gene matches: 5. Germline V gene sequence: CDR1 LNHDA, CDR2 SQIVND (reference sequence).

This sequence joins TRBV5-1 and TRBJ2-7; tentatively, D is TRBD1 (6 bases). V lost 3 bases and J lost 6, with 19 bases in between. The CDR3 is made up of 15 amino acids. The germline V gene has CDR1 SGHRS and CDR2 YFSETQ. CDR3 protein: CASSSGDTALIEQYF. DNA for the CDR3: TGCGCCAGCAGCTCCGGGGACACGGCGTTGATCGAGCAGTACTTC. Variable domain in full (rest from reference TRBV5-1 and TRBJ2-7): KAGVTQTPRYLIKTRGQQVTLSCSPISGHRSVSWYQQTPGQGLQFLFEYFSETQRNKGNFPGRFSGRQFSNSRSEMNVSTLELGDSALYLCASSSGDTALIEQYFGPGTRLTVT.

The chain combines TRBV7-9 with TRBJ2-2, with TRBD1 matching 10 bases. This CDR3 comprises 15 residues. Losses at the gene ends were 6 bases for V and 3 bases for J; bases not matched to a gene: 4. In germline, CDR1 is SEHNR, CDR2 FQNEAQ (reference sequence). This CDR3 reads CASRTGGVDTGELFF. CDR3 nucleotides: TGTGCCAGCAGGACAGGGGGCGTTGACACCGGGGAGCTGTTTTTT.

The chain combines TRBV5-1 with TRBJ2-1, with 9 bases aligning to TRBD2. The junction had 4 bases not matched to a gene; V was cut back by 0 bases and J by 6 bases. CDR1 is SGHRS, CDR2 YFSETQ, per germline. The CDR3 length is 15 residues. In DNA form, the CDR3 reads TGCGCCAGCAGCTTGGGGGGGACTAGCAGCAATGAGCAGTTCTTC. Its protein product is CASSLGGTSSNEQFF.